Following are 18 T cell receptor beta chains from one sample sequenced in a study of T cells in Graves' hyperthyroidism and ophthalmopathy. TCR beta CDR3 regions were amplified from RNA. Using the HTBI primer set, a first-round RT-PCR was run on the TCR CDR3. TCRdb analysed the multiplex PCR reads with MiXCR anew, one entry per CDR3 protein. This sample has approximately 400,000 distinct CDR3 sequences, with 19% found just once. Sequencing was carried out using blood. These receptors were collected from a woman between 18 and 30 years old with Graves' hyperthyroidism.

This clonotype showed up just a few times. The chain uses TRBV5-1 and TRBJ2-2, with D possibly being TRBD2 (5 bases). The CDR3 totals 14 residues. V was trimmed by 2 bases and J by 5 bases, leaving 10 bases between them. Looked up from germline, CDR1 is SGHRS and CDR2 is YFSETQ. This CDR3 is CASSFTGVTGELFF. DNA for the CDR3: TGCGCCAGCAGCTTCACCGGGGTTACCGGGGAGCTGTTTTTT.

This clonotype was observed many times. This chain connects TRBV11-2 to TRBJ2-7; 7 bases match TRBD1. J was trimmed by 4 bases and V by 5 bases; bases with no gene match: 8. The CDR3 is made up of 14 amino acids. Per germline, CDR1 SGHAT and CDR2 FQNNGV. CDR3 in amino acids: CASSAQGQLYEQYF. DNA of the CDR3: TGTGCCAGCAGCGCACAGGGACAGTTATACGAGCAGTACTTC.

This clonotype was recorded at least ten times. The V and J genes are TRBV6-5 and TRBJ1-5; TRBD1 might be the D (5 bases). Trimming took 2 bases from V and 5 from J, leaving 10 bases between them. The germline CDR1 and CDR2 sequences are MNHEY and SVGAGI. This CDR3 comprises 14 residues. The CDR3 bases are TGTGCCAGCAGTTACGCAGGGCAGCATCAGCCCCAGCATTTT. Translation: CASSYAGQHQPQHF.

The chain combines TRBV29-1 with TRBJ1-1, with TRBD1 as a possible D gene (5 bases). CDR1 is SQVTM and CDR2 is ANQGSEA in the germline V gene. This CDR3 is 14 amino acids long. With 6 bases removed from V and 0 bases from J, the gap between germline ends came to 14 bases. This CDR3 reads CSVVTATMNTEAFF. The CDR3 nucleotides are TGCAGCGTGGTGACAGCCACCATGAACACTGAAGCTTTCTTT.

Points on this clonotype: At one end, the junction sequence differs from germline, possibly due to a read error. The V and J genes are TRBV10-3 and TRBJ2-5; maybe TRBD2 (5 bases). Germline CDR1 is ENHRY and CDR2 is SYGVKD. There are 12 residues in the CDR3. In nucleotides, the CDR3 is TGTGTCATCAGCCTAGGCGGGGAGACCCAGTACTTC. Translation: CVISLGGETQYF.

This clonotype appeared many times. The chain couples TRBV19 to TRBJ2-7; no clear D. The length of the CDR3 is 15 residues. With 7 bases removed from V and 3 bases from J, the gap between germline ends came to 19 bases. The V gene's germline CDR1 is LNHDA and CDR2 SQIVND (reference sequence). The CDR3 nucleotides read TGTGCCAGTACCCCTGGCAGCGAGCAAGGCTACGAGCAGTACTTC. Residues: CASTPGSEQGYEQYF.

There are many counts of this clonotype. The rearrangement joins TRBV11-1 to TRBJ2-3; D is unclear. The CDR3 contains 15 residues. The germline V gene encodes CDR1 SGHAT and CDR2 FQDESV (reference sequence). Trimming stripped 1 base from V and 1 base from J, with 9 bases between. DNA of the CDR3: TGTGCCAGCAGCTTAGTGTTGTTTGGCACAGATACGCAGTATTTT. Translating gives CASSLVLFGTDTQYF.

V and J are TRBV18 and TRBJ1-1; D is unclear. CDR1 and CDR2 (germline): KGHSH, LQKENI. This CDR3 comprises 13 residues. V was clipped by 2 bases and J by 3 bases, with 7 bases between them. CDR3 DNA sequence: TGTGCCAGCTCACCATTCGCTGACACTGAAGCTTTCTTT. Translating it yields CASSPFADTEAFF. The full variable domain, completed using reference TRBV18 and TRBJ1-1, is NAGVMQNPRHLVRRRGQEARLRCSPMKGHSHVYWYRQLPEEGLKFMVYLQKENIIDESGMPKERFSAEFPKEGPSILRIQQVVRGDSAAYFCASSPFADTEAFFGQGTRLTVV.

The table lists this clonotype with many counts. The gene calls are TRBV7-2 and TRBJ2-2; 8 bases align to TRBD1. V dropped 6 bases and J dropped 6; count of bases not matched to a gene: 6. CDR3 size: 14 residues. CDR1 is SGHTA and CDR2 is FQGNSA in the germline V gene. The CDR3: CASRPTTGAGELFF. CDR3 DNA: TGTGCCAGCAGACCAACGACAGGGGCCGGGGAGCTGTTTTTT.

At least ten counts were recorded for this clonotype. The chain carries TRBV15 and TRBJ2-7; 10 nucleotides line up with TRBD2. V was clipped by 1 base and J by 3 bases; unmatched bases: 3. Germline V gives CDR1 LNHNV, CDR2 YYDKDF (reference sequence). The CDR3 runs to 15 residues. CDR3 DNA: TGTGCCACCAGCAGAGCGGTAGCGGGGGGCTACGAGCAGTACTTC. The encoded protein is CATSRAVAGGYEQYF.

This clonotype was observed many times. V gene TRBV20-1 combines with J gene TRBJ1-1; 9 nucleotides align to TRBD1. The CDR3 contains 15 residues. V lost 5 bases to trimming and J lost 1 base; unmatched junction nucleotides: 8. Germline V gene sequence: CDR1 DFQATT, CDR2 SNEGSKA (reference sequence). CDR3 in amino acids: CSAATLGQGNTEAFF. In DNA form, the CDR3 reads TGCAGTGCTGCAACACTGGGACAGGGGAACACTGAAGCTTTCTTT.

This clonotype was observed many times. J is TRBJ1-5 and V is TRBV28, with D uncertain. Germline lookup yields CDR1 MDHEN and CDR2 SYDVKM. V was cut by 3 bases and J by 2 bases, with 11 bases left in between. The CDR3 has 15 residues. Here the CDR3 DNA reads TGTGCCAGCAGTTTGACGTTAACCCGCAATCAGCCCCAGCATTTT. This translates into CASSLTLTRNQPQHF.

This clonotype was counted many times. V and J are TRBV6-5 and TRBJ1-2, with D possibly TRBD1 on 6 matching bases. V was clipped by 0 bases and J by 7 bases, with 15 bases between them. The CDR3 spans 15 residues. CDR1 and CDR2 from the germline V gene are MNHEY and SVGAGI. The CDR3 DNA reads TGTGCCAGCAGTTACTCTGCGGGGGCGCGTACTGGCTACACCTTC. Its translation is CASSYSAGARTGYTF.

This clonotype was counted ten times or more. The chain links TRBV11-2 to TRBJ2-7, with unresolved D. CDR3 size: 13 residues. The germline V gene has CDR1 SGHAT and CDR2 FQNNGV. Trimming stripped 4 bases from V and 4 bases from J, with 11 bases between. For the CDR3, the DNA is TGTGCCAGCAGCTCCCTTCGAACATACGAGCAGTACTTC. Amino acids: CASSSLRTYEQYF. The full variable domain, with the rest looked up from reference TRBV11-2 and TRBJ2-7, is EAGVAQSPRYKIIEKRQSVAFWCNPISGHATLYWYQQILGQGPKLLIQFQNNGVVDDSQLPKDRFSAERLKGVDSTLKIQPAKLEDSAVYLCASSSLRTYEQYFGPGTRLTVT.

This clonotype was seen ten or more times. The gene calls are TRBV4-1 and TRBJ2-7; a weak D match, TRBD1 (6 bases). CDR3 length: 17 amino acids. Trimming took 3 bases from V and 5 from J, leaving 23 bases between them. The germline gives CDR1 MGHRA, CDR2 YSYEKL. This CDR3 is CASSHLHRMGASNEQYF. The CDR3 nucleotides are TGCGCCAGCAGCCACCTCCATCGGATGGGGGCTTCCAACGAGCAGTACTTC.

This clonotype was seen many times. The gene calls are TRBV20-1 and TRBJ1-2; 8 bases are shared with TRBD1. This CDR3 contains 15 residues. Germline V lookup: CDR1 DFQATT, CDR2 SNEGSKA (reference sequence). The V and J ends lost 1 base and 6 bases, in that order; junction bases with no gene match: 10. DNA of the CDR3: TGCAGTGCTAGAGCTCCAGGGCAGGGGGCTCATGGCTACACCTTC. The encoded protein is CSARAPGQGAHGYTF.

This clonotype occurred many times. The chain combines TRBV28 with TRBJ1-1; weak D call: TRBD1 (5 bases). Trimming cost V 4 bases and J 6 bases, with 30 bases left between them. The CDR3 sequence is 19 residues long. Germline V CDR1 and CDR2: MDHEN, SYDVKM. As DNA, the CDR3 is TGTGCCAGCAGTTCCGTTCTAGGGGTAGGGGACGGCGTTGGTGCTGAAGCTTTCTTT. Residues: CASSSVLGVGDGVGAEAFF. The full variable domain, its missing parts supplied by reference TRBV28 and TRBJ1-1, is DVKVTQSSRYLVKRTGEKVFLECVQDMDHENMFWYRQDPGLGLRLIYFSYDVKMKEKGDIPEGYSVSREKKERFSLILESASTNQTSMYLCASSSVLGVGDGVGAEAFFGQGTRLTVV.

This clonotype was observed many times. The chain couples TRBV2 to TRBJ2-7; D is tentatively TRBD1 or TRBD2 (5 bases each). The CDR3 is 15 amino acids. Germline CDR1 and CDR2: SNHLY and FYNNEI. V lost 7 bases and J lost 7, with 23 bases in between. The CDR3 loop is CASKGILALGAEQYF. In DNA form, the CDR3 reads TGTGCCAGCAAGGGGATCCTAGCTTTGGGAGCGGAGCAGTACTTC.